A selection of T cell receptor beta chains follows, all from one sample in a study of Tregs in tolerant kidney transplant recipients. Sequencing used immunoSEQ multiplex PCR; TCRdb keeps in-frame clones, though not all of them. The profile shows about 50,000 clones, 89% of them singletons. Sequenced here: CD8+ T cells from blood (PBMCs), sampled 12 months after the transplant. The receptors were gathered from a human patient who received a combined kidney and bone marrow transplant. Certain T cells may be donor cells from the graft. CDR3s include the opening cysteine and the closing phenylalanine or tryptophan. The order of the fields is CDR3 protein, J gene, clone size, V gene. Some rows have no size entry. The others give once, few or many, or a class for an expanded clone.

CDR3: CASSEVGRGPAYEQYF
J: TRBJ2-7
size: NA
V: TRBV2

CDR3: CASSLIQLAYNEQFF
J: TRBJ2-1
size: NA
V: TRBV5-6

CDR3: CASGPGSGANVLTF
J: TRBJ2-6
size: once
V: TRBV4-1

CDR3: CAISESGVAEAYEQYF
J: TRBJ2-7
size: NA
V: TRBV10-3

CDR3: CASSLWGALGGYTF
J: TRBJ1-2
size: NA
V: TRBV28

CDR3: CASSPRSSYEQYF
J: TRBJ2-7
size: NA
V: TRBV13

CDR3: CAWSVTSRGSSYEQYF
J: TRBJ2-7
size: NA
V: TRBV30

CDR3: CASRPGFFDEQFF
J: TRBJ2-1
size: few
V: TRBV6-6

CDR3: CASSPSPHNEQFF
J: TRBJ2-1
size: NA
V: TRBV7-9

CDR3: CASSDLTGQEQYF
J: TRBJ2-7
size: NA
V: TRBV6-5

CDR3: CASSGTAAAGEKLFF
J: TRBJ1-4
size: NA
V: TRBV6-4

CDR3: CASSPRLAGDEQYF
J: TRBJ2-7
size: NA
V: TRBV7-9

CDR3: CASSLAVGGWNGYTF
J: TRBJ1-2
size: NA
V: TRBV7-8

CDR3: CASRTPGQGYNEQFF
J: TRBJ2-1
size: once
V: TRBV27

CDR3: CASRQGARGYTF
J: TRBJ1-2
size: NA
V: TRBV6-5

CDR3: CASRHPGQATSAGYNEQFF
J: TRBJ2-1
size: NA
V: TRBV27

CDR3: CASSSERGSYNEQFF
J: TRBJ2-1
size: NA
V: TRBV5-1

CDR3: CASSLGLGQGAYEQYF
J: TRBJ2-7
size: NA
V: TRBV5-1

CDR3: CASSQAIGGYNEQFF
J: TRBJ2-1
size: NA
V: TRBV4-3

CDR3: CASSYGEGVGYNEQFF
J: TRBJ2-1
size: NA
V: TRBV6-5

CDR3: CASKYGRGLYNEQFF
J: TRBJ2-1
size: NA
V: TRBV14

CDR3: CASSLGQYTEAFF
J: TRBJ1-1
size: NA
V: TRBV5-1

CDR3: CASSPPKGGVNGYTF
J: TRBJ1-2
size: NA
V: TRBV5-6

CDR3: CASSTDWTGNTEAFF
J: TRBJ1-1
size: NA
V: TRBV5-1

CDR3: CASSFATGYGYTF
J: TRBJ1-2
size: NA
V: TRBV27

CDR3: CASSPRQGRVTEAFF
J: TRBJ1-1
size: once
V: TRBV7-6

CDR3: CASSLQGWGTGELFF
J: TRBJ2-2
size: NA
V: TRBV4-3

CDR3: CASSNTGTGVRGYTF
J: TRBJ1-2
size: NA
V: TRBV7-2

CDR3: CASSLGLAVSSYEQYF
J: TRBJ2-7
size: NA
V: TRBV13

CDR3: CASSSGTSPDTQYF
J: TRBJ2-3
size: NA
V: TRBV7-9

CDR3: CASSLSKVPGFGTSETQYF
J: TRBJ2-5
size: NA
V: TRBV27

CDR3: CASSYSANYGYTF
J: TRBJ1-2
size: NA
V: TRBV6-5

CDR3: CASSLGQQSSPLHF
J: TRBJ1-6
size: NA
V: TRBV28

CDR3: CASSLVTGTEQFF
J: TRBJ2-1
size: NA
V: TRBV5-1

CDR3: CASSWTVNSNQPQHF
J: TRBJ1-5
size: few
V: TRBV19

CDR3: CASSYTTGFNEKLFF
J: TRBJ1-4
size: NA
V: TRBV6-5

CDR3: CASSYFINNEQFF
J: TRBJ2-1
size: NA
V: TRBV27

CDR3: CAWSVLPHEQYF
J: TRBJ2-7
size: NA
V: TRBV30

CDR3: CAWSVTGGEKLFF
J: TRBJ1-4
size: NA
V: TRBV30

CDR3: CASSRDFSSYNEQFF
J: TRBJ2-1
size: NA
V: TRBV9